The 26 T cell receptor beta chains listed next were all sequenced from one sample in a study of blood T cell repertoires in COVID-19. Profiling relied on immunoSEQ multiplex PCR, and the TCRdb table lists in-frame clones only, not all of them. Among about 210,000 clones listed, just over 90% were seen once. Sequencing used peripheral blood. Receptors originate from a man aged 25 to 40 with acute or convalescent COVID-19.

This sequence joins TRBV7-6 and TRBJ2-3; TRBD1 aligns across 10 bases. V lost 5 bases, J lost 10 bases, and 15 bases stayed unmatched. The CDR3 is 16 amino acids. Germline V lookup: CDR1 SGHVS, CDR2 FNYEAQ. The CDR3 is CASSPQIRQGAAPQYF. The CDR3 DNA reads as TGTGCCAGCAGCCCCCAAATAAGACAGGGGGCCGCCCCGCAGTATTTT.

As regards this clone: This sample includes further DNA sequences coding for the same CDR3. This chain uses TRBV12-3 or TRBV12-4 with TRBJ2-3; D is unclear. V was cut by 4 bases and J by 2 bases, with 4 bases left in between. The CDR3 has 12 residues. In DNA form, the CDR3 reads TGTGCCAGCAGTTCCTCCACAGATACGCAGTATTTT. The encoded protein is CASSSSTDTQYF.

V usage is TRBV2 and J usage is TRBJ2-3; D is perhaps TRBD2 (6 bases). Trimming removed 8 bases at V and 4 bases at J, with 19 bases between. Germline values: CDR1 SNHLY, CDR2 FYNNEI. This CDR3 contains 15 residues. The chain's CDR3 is CASGPTGTQADTQYF. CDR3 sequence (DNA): TGTGCCAGCGGGCCAACCGGGACTCAAGCAGATACGCAGTATTTT.

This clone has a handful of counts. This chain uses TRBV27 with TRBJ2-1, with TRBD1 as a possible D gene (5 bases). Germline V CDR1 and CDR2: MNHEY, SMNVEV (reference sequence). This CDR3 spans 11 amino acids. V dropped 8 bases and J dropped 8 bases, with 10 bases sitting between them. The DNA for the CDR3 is TGTGCCAGCTCAGGGTTGGATGAGCAGTTCTTC. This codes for CASSGLDEQFF.

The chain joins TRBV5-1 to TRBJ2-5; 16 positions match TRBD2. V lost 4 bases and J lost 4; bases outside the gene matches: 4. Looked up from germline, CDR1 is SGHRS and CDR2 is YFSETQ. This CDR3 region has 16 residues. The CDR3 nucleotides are TGCGCCAGCAGCCCGGGACTAGCGGGAGGGTTAGAGACCCAGTACTTC. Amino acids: CASSPGLAGGLETQYF.

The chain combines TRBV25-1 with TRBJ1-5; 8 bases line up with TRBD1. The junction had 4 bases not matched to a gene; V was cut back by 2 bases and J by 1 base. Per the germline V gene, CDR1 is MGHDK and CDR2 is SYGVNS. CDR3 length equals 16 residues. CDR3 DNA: TGTGCCAGCAGTGAACAGACAGGGGAAAGCAATCAGCCCCAGCATTTT. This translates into CASSEQTGESNQPQHF.

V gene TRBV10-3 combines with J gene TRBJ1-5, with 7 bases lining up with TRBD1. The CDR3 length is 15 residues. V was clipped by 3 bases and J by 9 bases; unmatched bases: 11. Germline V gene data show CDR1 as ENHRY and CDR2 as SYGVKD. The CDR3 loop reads CAISDSGQVERPQHF. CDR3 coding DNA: TGTGCCATCAGTGACTCTGGACAGGTCGAAAGGCCCCAGCATTTT.

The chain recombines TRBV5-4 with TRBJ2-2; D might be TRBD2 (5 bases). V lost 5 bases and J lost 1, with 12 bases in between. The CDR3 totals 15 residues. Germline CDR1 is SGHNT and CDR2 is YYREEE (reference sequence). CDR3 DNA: TGTGCCAGCAGGTACGACTACCAGAACACCGGGGAGCTGTTTTTT. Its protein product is CASRYDYQNTGELFF. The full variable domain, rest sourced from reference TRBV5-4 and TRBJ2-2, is ETGVTQSPTHLIKTRGQQVTLRCSSQSGHNTVSWYQQALGQGPQFIFQYYREEENGRGNFPPRFSGLQFPNYSSELNVNALELDDSALYLCASRYDYQNTGELFFGEGSRLTVL.

CDR3 protein: CATSDLPGGSYNEQFF. The CDR3 coding sequence is TGTGCCACCAGTGATTTGCCCGGGGGCTCCTACAATGAGCAGTTCTTC. The rearrangement links TRBV24-1 to TRBJ2-1; TRBD2 is a possible D gene (6 bases). Per the germline V gene, CDR1 is KGHDR and CDR2 is SFDVKD. CDR3 length equals 16 residues. V was pared by 0 bases and J by 0 bases, with 8 bases between.

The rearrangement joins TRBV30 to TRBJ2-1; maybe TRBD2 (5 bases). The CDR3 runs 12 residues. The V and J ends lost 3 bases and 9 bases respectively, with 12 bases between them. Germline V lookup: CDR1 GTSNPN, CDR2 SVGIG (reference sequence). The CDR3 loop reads CAWSVRTLEQFF. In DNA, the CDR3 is TGTGCCTGGAGCGTACGGACTCTTGAGCAGTTCTTC.

The DNA for the CDR3 is TGTGCCTGGAGTCCCACCGGGGGGGGTTCACCCCTCCACTTT. It is translated as CAWSPTGGGSPLHF. V is TRBV30 and J is TRBJ1-6, with a tentative D call TRBD1 (5 bases). Deletions cut 2 bases from V and 9 bases from J, with 14 bases between. The CDR3 covers 14 residues. In germline, CDR1 is GTSNPN, CDR2 SVGIG (reference sequence). The whole variable domain, filled in from reference TRBV30 and TRBJ1-6, reads SQTIHQWPATLVQPVGSPLSLECTVEGTSNPNLYWYRQAAGRGLQLLFYSVGIGQISSEVPQNLSASRPQDRQFILSSKKLLLSDSGFYLCAWSPTGGGSPLHFGNGTRLTVT.

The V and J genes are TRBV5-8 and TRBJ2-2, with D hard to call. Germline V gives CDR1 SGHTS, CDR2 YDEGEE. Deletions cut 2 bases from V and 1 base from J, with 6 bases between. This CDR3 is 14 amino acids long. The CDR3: CASSFRVNTGELFF. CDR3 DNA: TGTGCCAGCAGCTTCCGGGTGAACACCGGGGAGCTGTTTTTT.

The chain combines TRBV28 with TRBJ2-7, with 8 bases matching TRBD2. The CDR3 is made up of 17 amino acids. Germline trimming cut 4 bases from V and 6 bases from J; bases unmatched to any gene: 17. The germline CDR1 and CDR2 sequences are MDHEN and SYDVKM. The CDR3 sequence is CASSSLTPHPGGVEQYF. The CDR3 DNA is TGTGCCAGCAGTTCCCTCACCCCCCACCCGGGAGGGGTCGAGCAGTACTTC.

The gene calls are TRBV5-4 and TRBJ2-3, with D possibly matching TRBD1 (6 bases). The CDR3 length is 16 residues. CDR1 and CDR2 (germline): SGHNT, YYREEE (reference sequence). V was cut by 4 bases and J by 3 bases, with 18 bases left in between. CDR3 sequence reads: CASSDRDIDLTDTQYF. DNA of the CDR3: TGTGCCAGCAGCGATCGGGACATCGACCTGACAGATACGCAGTATTTT.

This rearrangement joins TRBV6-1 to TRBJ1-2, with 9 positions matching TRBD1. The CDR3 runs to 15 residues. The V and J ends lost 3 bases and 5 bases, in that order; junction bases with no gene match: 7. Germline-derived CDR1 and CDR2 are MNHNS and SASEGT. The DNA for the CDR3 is TGTGCCAGCAGTGATTTACAGGGGGCGGGATATGGCTACACCTTC. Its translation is CASSDLQGAGYGYTF.

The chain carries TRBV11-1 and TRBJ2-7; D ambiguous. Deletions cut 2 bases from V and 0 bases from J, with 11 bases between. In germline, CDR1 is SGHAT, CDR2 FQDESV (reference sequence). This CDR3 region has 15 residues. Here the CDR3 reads CASSLNVESSYEQYF. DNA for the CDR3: TGTGCCAGCAGCTTAAACGTCGAGAGCTCCTACGAGCAGTACTTC.

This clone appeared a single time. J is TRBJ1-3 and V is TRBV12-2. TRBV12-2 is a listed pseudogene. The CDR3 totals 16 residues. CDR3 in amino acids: CASRLRGGGSGNTIYF. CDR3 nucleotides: TGTGCAAGTCGCCTACGGGGTGGGGGGTCTGGAAACACCATATATTTT.

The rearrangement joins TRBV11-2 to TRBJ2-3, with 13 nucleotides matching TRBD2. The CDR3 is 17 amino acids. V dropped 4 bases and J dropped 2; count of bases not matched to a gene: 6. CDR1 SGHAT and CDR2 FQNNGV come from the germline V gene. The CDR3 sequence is CASSSRLAGGPTDTQYF. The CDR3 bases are TGTGCCAGCAGCTCCCGACTAGCGGGAGGACCCACAGATACGCAGTATTTT.

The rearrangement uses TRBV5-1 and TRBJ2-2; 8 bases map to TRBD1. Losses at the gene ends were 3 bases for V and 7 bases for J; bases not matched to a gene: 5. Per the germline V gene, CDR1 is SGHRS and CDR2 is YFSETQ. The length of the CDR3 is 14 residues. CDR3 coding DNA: TGCGCCAGCAGCTCGGACAGGGATTACGGGGAGCTGTTTTTT. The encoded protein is CASSSDRDYGELFF.

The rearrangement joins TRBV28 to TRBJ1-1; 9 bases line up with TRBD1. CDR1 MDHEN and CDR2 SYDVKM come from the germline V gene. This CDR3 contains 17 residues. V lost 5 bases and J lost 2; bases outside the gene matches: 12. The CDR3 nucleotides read TGTGCCAGCAGTCCGCAGGGACAGGGAATCAGAAACACTGAAGCTTTCTTT. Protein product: CASSPQGQGIRNTEAFF.

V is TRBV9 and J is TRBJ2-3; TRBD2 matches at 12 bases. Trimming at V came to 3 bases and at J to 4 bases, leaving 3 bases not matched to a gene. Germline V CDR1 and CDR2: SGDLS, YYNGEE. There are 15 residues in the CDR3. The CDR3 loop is CASSGTSGTADTQYF. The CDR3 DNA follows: TGTGCCAGCAGCGGGACTAGCGGGACGGCAGATACGCAGTATTTT.

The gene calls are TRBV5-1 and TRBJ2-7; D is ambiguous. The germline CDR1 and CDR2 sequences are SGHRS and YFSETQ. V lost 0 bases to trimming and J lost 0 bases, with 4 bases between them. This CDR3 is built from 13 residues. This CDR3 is CASSLVASYEQYF. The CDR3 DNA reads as TGCGCCAGCAGCTTGGTGGCCTCCTACGAGCAGTACTTC.

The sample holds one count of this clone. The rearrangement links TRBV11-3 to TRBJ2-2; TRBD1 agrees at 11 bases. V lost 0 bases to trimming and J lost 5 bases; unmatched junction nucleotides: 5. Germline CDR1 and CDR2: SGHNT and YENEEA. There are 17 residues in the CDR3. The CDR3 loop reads CASSLDPDRGRTGELFF. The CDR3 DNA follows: TGTGCCAGCAGCTTAGACCCGGACAGGGGGCGGACCGGGGAGCTGTTTTTT. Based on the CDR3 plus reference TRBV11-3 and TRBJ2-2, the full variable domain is EAGVVQSPRYKIIEKKQPVAFWCNPISGHNTLYWYLQNLGQGPELLIRYENEEAVDDSQLPKDRFSAERLKGVDSTLKIQPAELGDSAVYLCASSLDPDRGRTGELFFGEGSRLTVL.

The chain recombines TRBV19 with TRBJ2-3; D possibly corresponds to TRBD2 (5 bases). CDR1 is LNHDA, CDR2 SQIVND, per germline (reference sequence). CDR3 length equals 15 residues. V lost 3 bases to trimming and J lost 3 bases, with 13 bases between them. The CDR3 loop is CASSISGRPTDTQYF. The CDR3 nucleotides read TGTGCCAGTAGTATTTCGGGAAGACCTACAGATACGCAGTATTTT.

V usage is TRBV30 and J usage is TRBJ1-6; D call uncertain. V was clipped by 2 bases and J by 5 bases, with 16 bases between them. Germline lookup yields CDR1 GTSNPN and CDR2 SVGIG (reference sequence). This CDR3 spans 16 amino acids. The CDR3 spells CAWSRAGFPDNSPLHF. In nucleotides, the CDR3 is TGTGCCTGGAGTAGAGCAGGTTTCCCCGATAATTCACCCCTCCACTTT.

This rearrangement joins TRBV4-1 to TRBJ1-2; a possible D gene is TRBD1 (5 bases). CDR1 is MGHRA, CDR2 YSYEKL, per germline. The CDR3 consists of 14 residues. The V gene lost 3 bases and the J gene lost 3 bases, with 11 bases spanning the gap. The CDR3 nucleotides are TGCGCCAGCAGCCACCCAGGGTTCGACTATGGCTACACCTTC. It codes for CASSHPGFDYGYTF.